The 26 T cell receptor beta chains below come from one sample, sequenced in a study of T cells in Graves' hyperthyroidism and ophthalmopathy. RNA transcripts were the template for amplifying TCR beta CDR3 regions. A first-round RT-PCR of the TCR CDR3 used the HTBI primer set. TCRdb fed the multiplex PCR reads into MiXCR, producing one record per CDR3 protein. Here the sample spans about 420,000 distinct CDR3 sequences, roughly 15% being singletons. Sequenced sample: blood. These receptors all stem from a woman between 18 and 29 years old with Graves' hyperthyroidism.

The rearrangement uses TRBV28 and TRBJ2-3; TRBD1 agrees at 9 bases. Trimming cost V 6 bases and J 4 bases; bases outside gene matches: 8. CDR3 length: 15 amino acids. CDR1 MDHEN and CDR2 SYDVKM come from the germline V gene. This CDR3 reads CASRPNRQGADTQYF. For the CDR3, the DNA is TGTGCCAGCAGACCGAACCGACAGGGGGCAGATACGCAGTATTTT.

On this clonotype itself: Germline is not matched at one junction end, which may reflect a read error. The rearrangement links TRBV6-9 to TRBJ2-6, with D maybe TRBD1 (6 bases). The CDR3 loop spans 17 amino acids. Germline lookup yields CDR1 MNHGY and CDR2 SVAAGI. CDR3 nucleotides: TGTGCCAGCAGTTACAGGACAGATCTCCTCGGGGCCAACGTCCTGGCTTTC. Protein product: CASSYRTDLLGANVLAF.

This clonotype was picked up many times. V and J are TRBV7-2 and TRBJ2-7; D not resolved. This CDR3 is 13 amino acids long. Deletions cut 1 base from V and 7 bases from J, with 11 bases between. The germline V gene encodes CDR1 SGHTA and CDR2 FQGNSA. The CDR3 DNA sequence: TGTGCCAGCAGCTTAGAGATTAAGTTGGAGCAGTACTTC. Translation: CASSLEIKLEQYF.

This clonotype came up a few times. The genes are TRBV6-1 and TRBJ1-5, with a tentative D call TRBD1 (6 bases). This CDR3 contains 16 residues. V lost 6 bases and J lost 0, with 15 bases in between. CDR1 and CDR2 from the germline V gene are MNHNS and SASEGT. Here the CDR3 reads CASSTRTVLSNQPQHF. CDR3 nucleotide sequence: TGTGCCAGCAGCACTAGGACAGTCCTTAGCAATCAGCCCCAGCATTTT.

This clonotype was seen more than once but under ten times. The J gene is TRBJ1-4, the V gene TRBV29-1, with D unresolved. The length of the CDR3 is 13 residues. CDR1 and CDR2 (germline): SQVTM, ANQGSEA. Trimming stripped 7 bases from V and 0 bases from J, with 9 bases between. The chain's CDR3 is CSGIQATNEKLFF. The CDR3 nucleotides are TGCAGCGGTATTCAAGCAACTAATGAAAAACTGTTTTTT.

This clonotype was seen only a few times. The chain employs TRBV5-4 and TRBJ2-7, with 8 bases fitting TRBD2. This CDR3 is built from 15 residues. Germline V CDR1 and CDR2: SGHNT, YYREEE (reference sequence). Trimming took 4 bases from V and 7 from J; bases not matched to a gene: 13. The CDR3 DNA follows: TGTGCCAGCAGCCTGGGGAGGGGAGCGGGAGTTGAGCAGTACTTC. This translates into CASSLGRGAGVEQYF.

The rearrangement joins TRBV19 to TRBJ2-1; a weak D match, TRBD2 (6 bases). This CDR3 is built from 15 residues. Germline CDR1 LNHDA, CDR2 SQIVND (reference sequence). Trimming left V 3 bases short and J 5 bases short, with 14 bases between. As DNA, the CDR3 is TGTGCCAGTAGTATGACTAGACTTTCAAACAATGAGCAGTTCTTC. Translated, it gives CASSMTRLSNNEQFF. The full variable domain, its missing parts supplied by reference TRBV19 and TRBJ2-1, is DGGITQSPKYLFRKEGQNVTLSCEQNLNHDAMYWYRQDPGQGLRLIYYSQIVNDFQKGDIAEGYSVSREKKESFPLTVTSAQKNPTAFYLCASSMTRLSNNEQFFGPGTRLTVL.

This clonotype was observed a handful of times. V is TRBV19 and J is TRBJ2-7; no definite D call. CDR3 length: 16 amino acids. Deletions cut 3 bases from V and 0 bases from J, with 15 bases between. Per germline, CDR1 LNHDA and CDR2 SQIVND (reference sequence). The CDR3 region is CASSIRGDTASYEQYF. DNA for the CDR3: TGTGCCAGTAGTATTCGCGGAGACACAGCCTCCTACGAGCAGTACTTC.

This clonotype was detected only a few times. The chain recombines TRBV4-1 with TRBJ2-1, with D maybe TRBD1 (6 bases). Trimming left V 2 bases short and J 2 bases short, with 16 bases between. Germline CDR1 and CDR2: MGHRA and YSYEKL. This CDR3 contains 17 residues. In DNA, the CDR3 is TGCGCCAGCAGCCAACGAAAAGGACAGCTAACCTACAATGAGCAGTTCTTC. This gives the protein CASSQRKGQLTYNEQFF.

This clonotype showed up many times. J is TRBJ2-1 and V is TRBV18; TRBD2 matches 8 bases. The CDR3 is made up of 15 amino acids. J was trimmed by 4 bases and V by 0 bases; bases with no gene match: 2. The germline CDR1 and CDR2 sequences are KGHSH and LQKENI. The CDR3 is CASSPPLAGYNEQFF. The DNA of the CDR3 is TGTGCCAGCTCACCACCGCTAGCGGGTTACAATGAGCAGTTCTTC. The full variable domain, in which reference TRBV18 and TRBJ2-1 provide the parts outside the CDR3, is NAGVMQNPRHLVRRRGQEARLRCSPMKGHSHVYWYRQLPEEGLKFMVYLQKENIIDESGMPKERFSAEFPKEGPSILRIQQVVRGDSAAYFCASSPPLAGYNEQFFGPGTRLTVL.

This clonotype was seen repeatedly, ten times or more. The chain couples TRBV12-3 or TRBV12-4 to TRBJ1-6; D uncertain. This CDR3 has 13 residues. The V end lost 2 bases, the J end lost 10 bases, and 9 bases lay between the germline ends. The CDR3 reads CASSLNPSSPLHF. The CDR3 coding sequence is TGTGCCAGCAGTTTAAACCCCAGCTCACCCCTCCACTTT.

With respect to this clonotype: It may be a read error: a sequence one base away is much more abundant. The rearrangement joins TRBV18 to TRBJ2-1; 10 positions match TRBD2. The CDR3 sequence is 16 residues long. Unmatched junction bases numbered 7, after V lost 5 bases and J lost 3 bases. The V gene's germline CDR1 is KGHSH and CDR2 LQKENI. The CDR3 loop is CASSSRLAGNYNEQFF. Here the CDR3 DNA reads TGTGCCAGCTCATCACGACTAGCGGGCAACTACAATGAGCAGTTCTTC.

The rearrangement links TRBV19 to TRBJ1-2; 8 nucleotides match TRBD1. The CDR3 totals 14 residues. Per germline, CDR1 LNHDA and CDR2 SQIVND (reference sequence). The ends lost 4 bases at V and 7 bases at J; junction bases unmatched: 8. The CDR3 DNA follows: TGTGCCAGTAGTACGTCGGACAGGGTTCGTGGCTACACCTTC. Encoded protein: CASSTSDRVRGYTF.

CDR3 nucleotides: TGTGCCAGCAGCCCACGCGGAGCAACTACCTACGAGCAGTACTTC. Its translation is CASSPRGATTYEQYF. This rearrangement joins TRBV4-2 to TRBJ2-7; D remains ambiguous. Germline V gene data show CDR1 as LGHNA and CDR2 as YNFKEQ. Trimming cost V 4 bases and J 2 bases, with 15 bases left between them. The CDR3 covers 15 residues.

This clonotype was counted ten times or more. This chain uses TRBV5-1 with TRBJ2-7, with D possibly being TRBD2 (6 bases). This CDR3 is 13 amino acids long. Germline V gives CDR1 SGHRS, CDR2 YFSETQ. V was clipped by 5 bases and J by 5 bases, with 14 bases between them. The CDR3 spells CASRRPPGDEQYF. CDR3 DNA: TGCGCCAGCAGGAGGCCGCCGGGGGACGAGCAGTACTTC.

The sample holds many counts of this clonotype. The chain employs TRBV29-1 and TRBJ2-1, with D perhaps being TRBD1 or TRBD2 (8 bases each). This CDR3 spans 20 amino acids. Germline CDR1 is SQVTM and CDR2 is ANQGSEA. V lost 5 bases and J lost 3, with 32 bases in between. CDR3 residues: CSVRGSGTGALGLVYNEQFF. The DNA of the CDR3 is TGCAGCGTTCGGGGCAGCGGGACAGGCGCCCTGGGACTAGTCTACAATGAGCAGTTCTTC.

This clonotype was recorded at least ten times. The chain carries TRBV7-6 and TRBJ2-3; TRBD1 matches 11 bases. The CDR3 is made up of 17 amino acids. The germline CDR1 and CDR2 sequences are SGHVS and FNYEAQ. V trimming: 4 bases; J trimming: 4 bases; junction bases outside the gene matches: 10. The CDR3 loop is CASSSVVGQGAADTQYF. In nucleotides, the CDR3 is TGTGCCAGCAGCTCAGTCGTTGGACAGGGGGCCGCAGATACGCAGTATTTT.

This clonotype was recorded many times. This sequence joins TRBV10-3 and TRBJ2-5; 9 bases map to TRBD2. Germline assignment: CDR1 ENHRY and CDR2 SYGVKD. The CDR3 is made up of 15 amino acids. V trimming: 3 bases; J trimming: 2 bases; junction bases outside the gene matches: 4. CDR3 in DNA: TGTGCCATCAGTGAAGCGGGAGGACCTCAAGAGACCCAGTACTTC. Encoded protein: CAISEAGGPQETQYF.

This clonotype was observed a handful of times. V usage is TRBV12-3 or TRBV12-4 and J usage is TRBJ2-7; D is unclear. The V end lost 8 bases, the J end lost 5 bases, and 10 bases lay between the germline ends. The CDR3 is made up of 11 amino acids. The CDR3 sequence: CASAVSNEQYF. CDR3 nucleotide sequence: TGTGCCAGCGCTGTAAGTAACGAGCAGTACTTC.

In this sample, this clonotype turned up many times. J is TRBJ1-1 and V is TRBV12-3 or TRBV12-4; a weak D match, TRBD1 (6 bases). V was cut by 7 bases and J by 2 bases, with 11 bases left in between. This CDR3 comprises 13 residues. The CDR3 DNA is TGTGCCAGCACCAAGGACAGCAACACTGAAGCTTTCTTT. Protein: CASTKDSNTEAFF.

This clonotype was counted only a few times. The chain uses TRBV7-9 and TRBJ2-7; the match to TRBD2 covers 12 bases. Unmatched junction bases numbered 4, after V lost 1 base and J lost 0 bases. CDR1 is SEHNR, CDR2 FQNEAQ, per germline (reference sequence). This CDR3 has 17 amino acids. The CDR3 here is CASSLGGLAGDSYEQYF. For the CDR3, the DNA is TGTGCCAGCAGCTTAGGGGGACTAGCGGGTGACTCCTACGAGCAGTACTTC.

This clonotype was counted at least ten times. This rearrangement joins TRBV2 to TRBJ2-5; possibly TRBD1 for D (6 bases). In germline, CDR1 is SNHLY, CDR2 FYNNEI. V gave up 7 bases and J gave up 5 bases, with 14 bases separating them. The CDR3 length is 13 residues. The CDR3 loop is CASTDGGAETQYF. CDR3 coding DNA: TGTGCCAGCACTGATGGGGGCGCGGAGACCCAGTACTTC. Supplemented by reference TRBV2 and TRBJ2-5, the full variable domain reads EPEVTQTPSHQVTQMGQEVILRCVPISNHLYFYWYRQILGQKVEFLVSFYNNEISEKSEIFDDQFSVERPDGSNFTLKIRSTKLEDSAMYFCASTDGGAETQYFGPGTRLLVL.

This clonotype was counted at least ten times. The chain combines TRBV5-8 with TRBJ1-2; 7 bases agree with TRBD1. Germline loops: CDR1 SGHTS, CDR2 YDEGEE. V shed 5 bases, J shed 1 base, and the junction held 8 bases outside the gene matches. This CDR3 is 15 amino acids long. The CDR3 region has the DNA TGTGCCAGCAGTCAGACGACAGGGATTAACTATGGCTACACCTTC. Protein sequence: CASSQTTGINYGYTF.

The chain uses TRBV5-1 and TRBJ1-4; perhaps TRBD1 as D (5 bases). Germline V gives CDR1 SGHRS, CDR2 YFSETQ. Trimming took 4 bases from V and 4 from J, leaving 14 bases between them. The CDR3 has 15 residues. CDR3 in DNA: TGCGCCAGCAGCCAGTCTGGGACGGATAATGAAAAACTGTTTTTT. Residues: CASSQSGTDNEKLFF.

V usage is TRBV4-3 and J usage is TRBJ2-3; D remains ambiguous. This CDR3 is built from 15 residues. V lost 0 bases, J lost 1 base, and 8 bases lay in between. Germline V lookup: CDR1 LGHNA, CDR2 YSLEER. In DNA form, the CDR3 reads TGCGCCAGCAGCCAAGACCGTGACGGCACAGATACGCAGTATTTT. As protein: CASSQDRDGTDTQYF.

This clonotype was seen once. V and J are TRBV4-3 and TRBJ1-2; 9 bases align to TRBD1. Trimming took 2 bases from V and 2 from J; bases not matched to a gene: 3. The CDR3 covers 15 residues. Germline loops: CDR1 LGHNA, CDR2 YSLEER. CDR3 region: CASSQLTGGNYGYTF. CDR3 sequence (DNA): TGCGCCAGCAGCCAATTAACAGGGGGCAACTATGGCTACACCTTC.